This T cell receptor beta chain was observed in a study of T cell responses to AZD1222 COVID-19 vaccine. Overall study context: Combined were second doses at about 4 or about 12 weeks. Study-wide results and limits: White British people made up most donors, females outnumbered males, and clonal diversity was possibly underestimated. Baseline antibody screening turned up just six or seven seropositive AZD1222 recipients.

On this clone itself: The target antigen is unknown.

Sequencing used immunoSEQ multiplex PCR; TCRdb keeps in-frame clones, though not all of them. There are roughly 160,000 clones in the sample; about nine tenths occur only once, and around 1.5% lies in the top ten. Germline V gene data show CDR1 as MNHEY and CDR2 as SVGAGI. The length of the CDR3 is 16 residues. After removal of 4 bases from V and 2 bases from J, the junction contained 4 bases not matched to a gene. The sequencing used peripheral blood, collected on day 0 of AZD1222 vaccination. The chain joins TRBV6-5 to TRBJ2-3; 12 bases line up with TRBD2. The clonotype comes from an adult in good health. Here the CDR3 reads CASSSWTSGDTDTQYF. In DNA form, the CDR3 reads TGTGCCAGCAGTTCCTGGACTAGCGGGGACACAGATACGCAGTATTTT.